The rows below give T cell receptor beta chains drawn from one sample of a study of CD8 T cells in ankylosing spondylitis. MiXCR was run by TCRdb on the 5' RACE reads, yielding one entry per CDR3 protein. This sample has hundreds of thousands of distinct CDR3 sequences, with around 8% found just once. Sequencing was performed on blood, either unsorted or a sorted T cell fraction (not recorded which). Receptors were obtained from a female donor with ankylosing spondylitis or in good health (not recorded which). CDR3s include the opening cysteine and the closing phenylalanine or tryptophan. The order of the fields is clone size, J gene, D gene, V gene, CDR3 DNA, CDR3 protein. A D gene is named only where the DNA matches it firmly. Size is stated for part of the rows, as once, few or many counts, or as a class when the clone is expanded.

size: many; J: TRBJ2-1; D: TRBD2; V: TRBV12-3/TRBV12-4; DNA: TGTGCCAGCAGAATGAGCGGGAGGTCTTACAATGAGCAGTTCTTC; CDR3: CASRMSGRSYNEQFF
size: .; J: TRBJ2-7; D: TRBD2; V: TRBV20-1; DNA: TGCAGTGCTAGAGATTTGGGCAGCGGGAGAGGTGACGAGCAGTACTTC; CDR3: CSARDLGSGRGDEQYF
size: many; J: TRBJ2-1; D: .; V: TRBV5-1; DNA: TGCGCCAGCCGCCTCACCGGCGGCAATGAGCAGTTCTTC; CDR3: CASRLTGGNEQFF
size: many; J: TRBJ2-1; D: .; V: TRBV11-2; DNA: TGTGCCAGCAGCTTATCTAGCCGGGGCTACAATGAGCAGTTCTTC; CDR3: CASSLSSRGYNEQFF
size: many; J: TRBJ1-1; D: .; V: TRBV6-2/TRBV6-3; DNA: TGTGCCAGCAGTCCAGAGCCGAACACTGAAGCTTTCTTT; CDR3: CASSPEPNTEAFF
size: many; J: TRBJ1-4; D: .; V: TRBV20-1; DNA: TGCAGTGCTAGAGGACTTAGGGAGAGGGAAAAACTGTTTTTT; CDR3: CSARGLREREKLFF
size: many; J: TRBJ2-4; D: .; V: TRBV3-1; DNA: TGTGCCAGCAGCCCTACCGGCGAGGTGGTCATTCAGTACTTC; CDR3: CASSPTGEVVIQYF
size: many; J: TRBJ2-1; D: TRBD2; V: TRBV6-2/TRBV6-3; DNA: TGTGCCAGCAGCCACCCTGACCGGGGAGGGTCCTACAATGAGCAGTTCTTC; CDR3: CASSHPDRGGSYNEQFF
size: many; J: TRBJ2-2; D: .; V: TRBV7-3; DNA: TGTGCCAGCAGCTTAAGGCCAACGATGAACACCGGGGAGCTGTTTTTT; CDR3: CASSLRPTMNTGELFF
size: many; J: TRBJ2-4; D: .; V: TRBV15; DNA: TGTGCCACCAGCAGTCCTGGGATTGGCAAAAACATTCAGTACTTC; CDR3: CATSSPGIGKNIQYF
size: many; J: TRBJ1-2; D: .; V: TRBV10-3; DNA: TGTGCCATCAGTGGCGGCAGCTATGGCTACACCTTC; CDR3: CAISGGSYGYTF
size: many; J: TRBJ1-1; D: TRBD1; V: TRBV20-1; DNA: TGCAGTGCTTTTGCGGGGACAGGGGTCCCTTGGGAGGCTGAAGCTTTCTTT; CDR3: CSAFAGTGVPWEAEAFF
size: many; J: TRBJ2-1; D: .; V: TRBV3-1; DNA: TGTGCCAGCAGCCTGCGGGAAGCCCGCTCCTACAATGAGCAGTTCTTC; CDR3: CASSLREARSYNEQFF
size: many; J: TRBJ2-1; D: TRBD2; V: TRBV6-1; DNA: TGTGCCAGTACGCGGGGGGTGGCTTACAATGAGCAGTTCTTC; CDR3: CASTRGVAYNEQFF
size: many; J: TRBJ2-7; D: .; V: TRBV15; DNA: TGTGCCACCAGCAGACAAGACAGGCCCCTTGGCGAGCAGTACTTC; CDR3: CATSRQDRPLGEQYF
size: .; J: TRBJ2-7; D: TRBD1; V: TRBV18; DNA: TGTGCCAGCTCACCCCGGGACAGGCCAAACGAGCAGTACTTC; CDR3: CASSPRDRPNEQYF
size: many; J: TRBJ2-7; D: .; V: TRBV5-1; DNA: TGCGCCAGCAGCTTGGTAGGGGAGAGCTCCTACGAGCAGTACTTC; CDR3: CASSLVGESSYEQYF
size: many; J: TRBJ1-5; D: .; V: TRBV27; DNA: TGTGCCAGCAGTTTCCTCAATCAGCCCCAGCATTTT; CDR3: CASSFLNQPQHF
size: many; J: TRBJ2-5; D: .; V: TRBV10-3; DNA: TGTGCCATCAGATCAGGGGGGGAAGAGACCCAGTACTTC; CDR3: CAIRSGGEETQYF
size: many; J: TRBJ1-2; D: .; V: TRBV6-1; DNA: TGTGCCAGCAGTGAAGAGGGTTGGGGGAGCCGGGACTATGGCTACACCTTC; CDR3: CASSEEGWGSRDYGYTF
size: many; J: TRBJ1-5; D: .; V: TRBV6-2/TRBV6-3; DNA: TGTGCCAGCTGTGGACGACTAGGGACGGCTCGCAATCAGCCCCAGCATTTT; CDR3: CASCGRLGTARNQPQHF
size: many; J: TRBJ2-3; D: .; V: TRBV14; DNA: TGTGCCAGCAGCCAACCGACCTGGGGGGTGGATACGCAGTATTTT; CDR3: CASSQPTWGVDTQYF
size: few; J: TRBJ2-7; D: TRBD2; V: TRBV11-2; DNA: TGTGCCAGCAGCTTGGCCGGGACTAGCGGCTACGAGCAGTACTTC; CDR3: CASSLAGTSGYEQYF
size: many; J: TRBJ1-4; D: .; V: TRBV28; DNA: TGTGCCAGCATGGAGACAGAAAATGAAAAACTGTTTTTT; CDR3: CASMETENEKLFF
size: many; J: TRBJ2-3; D: .; V: TRBV12-3/TRBV12-4; DNA: TGTGCCAGCAGTTTAGTGGTGAGCACAGATACGCAGTATTTT; CDR3: CASSLVVSTDTQYF
size: many; J: TRBJ2-7; D: TRBD2; V: TRBV27; DNA: TGTGCCAGCAGTTTCACGGGACTAGGAACCTACGAGCAGTACTTC; CDR3: CASSFTGLGTYEQYF
size: .; J: TRBJ1-5; D: .; V: TRBV20-1; DNA: TGCAGTGCCCCCGGGGATGGAGGCCATCAGCCCCAGCATTTT; CDR3: CSAPGDGGHQPQHF
size: many; J: TRBJ2-7; D: .; V: TRBV7-2; DNA: TGTGCCAGCAGCCTGTTACTGCGGCCCACCTACGAGCAGTACTTC; CDR3: CASSLLLRPTYEQYF
size: .; J: TRBJ2-2; D: TRBD2; V: TRBV7-3; DNA: TGTGCCAGCAGCTTTAGCGGGGCCAACACCGGGGAGCTGTTTTTT; CDR3: CASSFSGANTGELFF
size: many; J: TRBJ2-1; D: TRBD2; V: TRBV29-1; DNA: TGCAGCGTTGTGAATACCAGCGGGAGCAACGAGCAGTTCTTC; CDR3: CSVVNTSGSNEQFF
size: many; J: TRBJ2-1; D: .; V: TRBV12-3/TRBV12-4; DNA: TGTGCCAGCAGTTTGAGTTCTAGCAAGAATCATGAGCAGTTCTTC; CDR3: CASSLSSSKNHEQFF
size: many; J: TRBJ1-2; D: TRBD1; V: TRBV10-3; DNA: TGTGCCATCACCGCGCGGGGACAGGGGGACTATGGCTACACCTTC; CDR3: CAITARGQGDYGYTF
size: many; J: TRBJ1-2; D: .; V: TRBV27; DNA: TGTGCCAGCAGTCCGACAGCCTTTAACTATGGCTACACCTTC; CDR3: CASSPTAFNYGYTF
size: few; J: TRBJ2-7; D: .; V: TRBV7-2; DNA: TGTGCCAGCAGCTTAAGGGTTGGCAGGGGCGTCTACGAGCAGTACTTC; CDR3: CASSLRVGRGVYEQYF
size: many; J: TRBJ1-4; D: .; V: TRBV12-3/TRBV12-4; DNA: TGTGCCAGCAGTCGAGGGGGGGCTAATGAAAAACTGTTTTTT; CDR3: CASSRGGANEKLFF
size: few; J: TRBJ2-3; D: .; V: TRBV7-2; DNA: TGTGCCAGCAGCTTAGGACTAATGGAAGATACGCAGTATTTT; CDR3: CASSLGLMEDTQYF
size: many; J: TRBJ1-3; D: .; V: TRBV3-1; DNA: TGTGCCAGCAGCCCGCACGGAAACACCATATATTTT; CDR3: CASSPHGNTIYF
size: many; J: TRBJ2-5; D: .; V: TRBV4-3; DNA: TGCGCCAGCAGCCAAGTGTTCACGGAGAAAGAGACCCAGTACTTC; CDR3: CASSQVFTEKETQYF
size: many; J: TRBJ1-6; D: .; V: TRBV20-1; DNA: TGCAGTGCTAGGCCCTGGGGCTCACCCCTCCACTTT; CDR3: CSARPWGSPLHF
size: few; J: TRBJ2-1; D: .; V: TRBV4-3; DNA: TGCGCCAGCAGCCAAGTGGGGCTAGCGATCAGTGAGCAGTTCTTC; CDR3: CASSQVGLAISEQFF
size: many; J: TRBJ1-5; D: TRBD1; V: TRBV16; DNA: TGTGCCAGCAGCCTCGACAGGGGGTTTCAGCCCCAGCATTTT; CDR3: CASSLDRGFQPQHF
size: many; J: TRBJ1-3; D: .; V: TRBV13; DNA: TGTGCCAGCAGCTTCCGCTTCGGATCTGGAAACACCATATATTTT; CDR3: CASSFRFGSGNTIYF
size: many; J: TRBJ2-5; D: .; V: TRBV7-8; DNA: TGTGCCACCCGACAGCTTTCGGGGGAGACCCAGTACTTC; CDR3: CATRQLSGETQYF
size: .; J: TRBJ2-7; D: .; V: TRBV7-6; DNA: TGTGCCAGCAGCTTCGACAGCGCCTCCTACGAGCAGTACTTC; CDR3: CASSFDSASYEQYF
size: many; J: TRBJ2-3; D: .; V: TRBV7-2; DNA: TGTGCCAGCAGCTTATGGTCGGGATCCACAGATACGCAGTATTTT; CDR3: CASSLWSGSTDTQYF
size: many; J: TRBJ1-3; D: .; V: TRBV20-1; DNA: TGCAGTGCTAGAGTCGACGTAGGAAACACCATATATTTT; CDR3: CSARVDVGNTIYF
size: many; J: TRBJ1-1; D: TRBD1; V: TRBV28; DNA: TGTGCCAGCAGTACTCCGACAGGGATGGGGACTGAAGCTTTCTTT; CDR3: CASSTPTGMGTEAFF
size: many; J: TRBJ2-2; D: TRBD2; V: TRBV11-2; DNA: TGTGCCAGCAGCTCTACTAGCGGGAGGGCCTGGGACACCGGGGAGCTGTTTTTT; CDR3: CASSSTSGRAWDTGELFF
size: many; J: TRBJ1-1; D: .; V: TRBV7-3; DNA: TGTGCCAGCAGCTTAAGGGGATCTGATACTGAAGCTTTCTTT; CDR3: CASSLRGSDTEAFF
size: many; J: TRBJ2-7; D: TRBD2; V: TRBV20-1; DNA: TGCAGTCTCCTACTGACTAGCGGGAGAATGTACGAGCAGTACTTC; CDR3: CSLLLTSGRMYEQYF